This is a list of T cell receptor beta chains from one sample in a study of control samples from healthy donors and cancer patients. Data came from immunoSEQ multiplex PCR; TCRdb stores just in-frame clones and leaves some out. The table lists over 100,000 clones, 75% to 95% of them singletons. Sequencing was performed on blood. These receptors all stem from a man between 40 and 49 years old in good health. Each CDR3 is given with its conserved first and last residue. The D gene is left open where the match is weak. Part of the rows lack a size; the others show once, few, many or a class for expanded clones.

J gene,V gene,D gene,clone size,CDR3 DNA,CDR3 protein
TRBJ2-1,TRBV9,NA,once,TGTGCCAGCAGCGTAGGTTTTGCGGGGGCGAAAAACAATGAGCAGTTCTTC,CASSVGFAGAKNNEQFF
TRBJ1-2,TRBV19,NA,NA,TGTGCCAGCCGCAACAGGGACGGCTACACCTTC,CASRNRDGYTF
TRBJ1-2,TRBV5-1,NA,NA,TGCGCCAGCAGCTTGGGGGGGCAAAGCTATGGCTACACCTTC,CASSLGGQSYGYTF
TRBJ2-3,TRBV6-5,TRBD2,NA,TGTGCCTTAACCACTAGCGGGGGGGTGGAAGATACGCAGTATTTT,CALTTSGGVEDTQYF
TRBJ1-3,TRBV5-1,TRBD1,many,TGCGCCAGCAGCACGGACAGGGGATCTGGAAACACCATATATTTT,CASSTDRGSGNTIYF
TRBJ2-5,TRBV3-1/TRBV3-2,TRBD1,NA,TGTGCCAGCAGCCGAACACGAAAACAGGGGGGCCATGGAACCCAGTACTTC,CASSRTRKQGGHGTQYF
TRBJ2-2,TRBV6-2/TRBV6-3,TRBD1,NA,TGTGCCAGCAGTAAGGACAGGGCTGTGGCCGGGGAGCTGTTTTTT,CASSKDRAVAGELFF
TRBJ2-7,TRBV5-6,NA,NA,TGTGCCAGCAGCTCCATTGGGCGATTTCGGGACGAGCAGTACTTC,CASSSIGRFRDEQYF
TRBJ1-2,TRBV4-1,NA,NA,TGCGCCAGCAGCCAACAAGGAAGAGGGGCCAACTATGGCTACACCTTC,CASSQQGRGANYGYTF
TRBJ1-2,TRBV30,TRBD1,few,TGTGCCTGGAGTGCAGGGGGGGCCTATGGCTACACCTTC,CAWSAGGAYGYTF
TRBJ1-2,TRBV30,NA,NA,TGTGCTGCGTACGGGGGCAGATCTAACTATGGCTACACCTTC,CAAYGGRSNYGYTF
TRBJ1-6,TRBV11-2,NA,once,TGTGCCAGCAGCTTATTCGGGCCCCAGGCTGGTTCACCCCTCCACTTT,CASSLFGPQAGSPLHF
TRBJ2-3,TRBV2,TRBD1,NA,TGTGCCAGCGGGGAGACAGGGGTTAGGGATACGCAGTATTTT,CASGETGVRDTQYF
TRBJ2-1,TRBV14,NA,NA,TGTGCCAGCAGCCAAGTCACAGGTCAGAATAGTGAGCAGTTCTTC,CASSQVTGQNSEQFF
TRBJ1-1,TRBV5-1,NA,NA,TGCGCCAGCAGCCCCGGCCGTTTGACTGAAGCTTTCTTT,CASSPGRLTEAFF
TRBJ1-4,TRBV6-5,NA,NA,TGTGCCAGCAGACCATCAGGGGTTGGTGAAAAACTGTTTTTT,CASRPSGVGEKLFF
TRBJ2-4,TRBV24-1,NA,NA,TGTGCCACCAGTGACGTTGGGGTCAACATTCAGTACTTC,CATSDVGVNIQYF
TRBJ2-2,TRBV11-3,NA,NA,TGTGCCAGCAGTGGCGGGACAGTGAACACCGGGGAGCTGTTTTTT,CASSGGTVNTGELFF
TRBJ2-3,TRBV11-3,TRBD1,NA,TGTGCCAGCAGCAATAAGTTCCAGGGGGATGGAAGGGATACGCAGTATTTT,CASSNKFQGDGRDTQYF
TRBJ2-2,TRBV5-6,NA,NA,TGTGCCAGCAGCCTAACGGCTGCCGGGGAGCTGTTTTTT,CASSLTAAGELFF
TRBJ2-3,TRBV14,NA,NA,TGTGCCAGCGCGGCCGGGAGCCGGGTCGCAGATACGCAGTATTTT,CASAAGSRVADTQYF
TRBJ2-2,TRBV2,TRBD2,NA,TGTGCCAGCAGTCGAAGACTAGCGGGGCTTGGCGGGGAGCTGTTTTTT,CASSRRLAGLGGELFF
TRBJ1-3,TRBV11-2,NA,NA,TGTGCCAGCAGCCCGCGGGGTAGACAGGGAAACACCATATATTTT,CASSPRGRQGNTIYF
TRBJ1-1,TRBV6-5,NA,NA,TGTGCCAGCAGCCGGCGGGGAACAGAAGCTTTCTTT,CASSRRGTEAFF
TRBJ1-1,TRBV2,NA,NA,TGTGCCAGCAGTGAAAACCTTGAGGGAGCGGCTTTCTTT,CASSENLEGAAFF
TRBJ1-1,TRBV2,NA,few,TGTGCCAGCAGAAGGGGCAGTGTATCTGGCGCTGAAGCTTTCTTT,CASRRGSVSGAEAFF
TRBJ2-3,TRBV12-3/TRBV12-4,TRBD2,NA,TGTGCCAGCTCGCGGGGGGACACAGATACGCAGTATTTT,CASSRGDTDTQYF
TRBJ1-4,TRBV19,NA,NA,TGTGCCAGTAGTATACAGAGCCAGAATGAAAAACTGTTTTTT,CASSIQSQNEKLFF
TRBJ2-3,TRBV18,TRBD1,NA,TGTGCCAGCTCACCAACGACAGGGAAGCGAACAGATACGCAGTATTTT,CASSPTTGKRTDTQYF
TRBJ2-7,TRBV7-2,NA,NA,TGTGCCAGCAGCTCAAGGGGGGTCTACGAGCAGTACTTC,CASSSRGVYEQYF
TRBJ2-3,TRBV5-5,NA,NA,TGTGCCAGCAGCCAACGCACAGATACGCAGTATTTT,CASSQRTDTQYF